A selection of T cell receptor beta chains follows, all from one sample in a study of a mutant IDH1 vaccine in newly diagnosed glioma. Libraries were prepared by immunoSEQ multiplex PCR; TCRdb keeps only in-frame clonotypes and omits some of them. Of about 46,000 clones listed, about three quarters are singletons. This specimen consisted of PBMCs, obtained from a glioma patient treated with radiotherapy, temozolomide or both. These TCRs come from a woman in her thirties or forties with glioma. CDR3s include the opening cysteine and the closing phenylalanine or tryptophan. A D gene is named only where the DNA matches it firmly. Rows give clone size only sometimes, using once, few, many, or a class for an expanded clone.

D gene | clone size | J gene | V gene | CDR3 DNA | CDR3 protein
TRBD1 | few | TRBJ2-7 | TRBV6-1 | TGTGCCAGCAGCTCGGGGACAGGGGCTTCCGAGCAGTACTTC | CASSSGTGASEQYF
. | few | TRBJ1-1 | TRBV7-9 | TGTGCCAGCAGCTCGGGACCGCCTCGTACCAACACTGAAGCTTTCTTT | CASSSGPPRTNTEAFF
. | . | TRBJ1-2 | TRBV5-4 | TGTGCCAGCAGCTTGGACCGAAGGGGGACGGGGGGCTACACCTTC | CASSLDRRGTGGYTF
. | . | TRBJ1-4 | TRBV4-2 | TGTGCCAGCAGCCCTTGGACTGAGAATGAAAAACTGTTTTTT | CASSPWTENEKLFF
TRBD1 | . | TRBJ2-1 | TRBV6-5 | TGTGCCAGCAACGGACAGGGGAATGAGCAGTTCTTC | CASNGQGNEQFF
. | . | TRBJ2-1 | TRBV13 | TGTGCCAGCAGCCCCCGACGGGACACTAGAGCGGAGCAGTTCTTC | CASSPRRDTRAEQFF
. | . | TRBJ2-3 | TRBV19 | TGTGCCAGTAGCCCGGACGAATCACCAGATACGCAGTATTTT | CASSPDESPDTQYF
. | . | TRBJ1-1 | TRBV6-6 | TGTGCCAGCAGGGGGGTAGGGTTGAACACTGAAGCTTTCTTT | CASRGVGLNTEAFF
. | . | TRBJ1-4 | TRBV25-1 | TGTGCCAGCAGTGAATATAAGGCTACGGATGAAAAACTGTTTTTT | CASSEYKATDEKLFF
. | . | TRBJ1-2 | TRBV6-1 | TGTGCCAGCAGTGAAGGGAGCTATGGCTACACCTTC | CASSEGSYGYTF
. | . | TRBJ2-3 | TRBV29-1 | TGCAGCGTTGACGCAGATACGCAGTATTTT | CSVDADTQYF
. | . | TRBJ1-2 | TRBV13 | TGTGCCAGCAGCCCCAGGGCCTCCTATGGCTACACCTTC | CASSPRASYGYTF
. | . | TRBJ2-3 | TRBV20-1 | TGCAGTGCAACGGGGGGCGGGACGCAGTATTTT | CSATGGGTQYF
. | once | TRBJ1-6 | TRBV30 | TGTGCCTGGAGTGAGTCGGGGGGCACTTCACCCCTCCACTTT | CAWSESGGTSPLHF
TRBD2 | . | TRBJ2-1 | TRBV6-6 | TGTGCCAGCACCCCTAGCGGCTACAATGAGCAGTTCTTC | CASTPSGYNEQFF
. | . | TRBJ1-3 | TRBV18 | TGTGCCAGCTCACCCCTACCGAAGGCAGGAGATGGAAACACCATATATTTT | CASSPLPKAGDGNTIYF
TRBD1 | . | TRBJ2-7 | TRBV15 | TGTGCCACCAGCAGTGGACAGGGGGCAGGGGAGCAGTACTTC | CATSSGQGAGEQYF
. | . | TRBJ1-1 | TRBV29-1 | TGCAGCGTTGAGTTAGGGTGGAACACTGAAGCTTTCTTT | CSVELGWNTEAFF
TRBD1 | . | TRBJ1-6 | TRBV5-6 | TGTGCCAGCAGCTTGTTCCCCCCTACAGGGGGCGGTTATTCACCCCTCCACTTT | CASSLFPPTGGGYSPLHF
. | few | TRBJ1-4 | TRBV2 | TGTGCCAGCAGTCTCAGTAGTGGGTCATTGGGTGAAAAACTGTTTTTT | CASSLSSGSLGEKLFF
TRBD1 | . | TRBJ1-1 | TRBV6-5 | TGTGCCAGCAGTTTGGACAGGGGATTATCTGAAGCTTTCTTT | CASSLDRGLSEAFF
. | . | TRBJ1-1 | TRBV19 | TGTGCCAGTAGTATACGGGAATATAACACTGAAGCTTTCTTT | CASSIREYNTEAFF
. | . | TRBJ2-5 | TRBV6-1 | TGTGCCAGCAGTGAACTCCCCCAGGTCCAGTACTTC | CASSELPQVQYF
. | . | TRBJ1-2 | TRBV15 | TGTGCCACCAGCAGAGAGGGGGGGCAGTCCTATGGCTACACCTTC | CATSREGGQSYGYTF
. | . | TRBJ2-1 | TRBV29-1 | TGCAGCGTTGGATATGAGCAGTTCTTC | CSVGYEQFF
. | . | TRBJ2-5 | TRBV9 | TGTGCCAGCAGCGTAGGGGCCACTAGCCAGGCGGAGACCCAGTACTTC | CASSVGATSQAETQYF